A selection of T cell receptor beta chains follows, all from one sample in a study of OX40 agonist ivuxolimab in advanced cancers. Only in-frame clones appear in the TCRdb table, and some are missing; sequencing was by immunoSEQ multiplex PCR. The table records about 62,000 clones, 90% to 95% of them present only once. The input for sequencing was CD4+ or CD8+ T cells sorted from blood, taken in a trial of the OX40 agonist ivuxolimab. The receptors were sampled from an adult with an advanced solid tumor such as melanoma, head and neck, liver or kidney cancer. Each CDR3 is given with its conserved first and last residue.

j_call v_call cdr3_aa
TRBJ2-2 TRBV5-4 CASSSRTDNTGELFF
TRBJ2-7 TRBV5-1 CASSPGLSYEQYF
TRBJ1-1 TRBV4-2 CASSHRNTEAFF
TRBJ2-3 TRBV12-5 CASGLVRGLTSGSSTDTQYF
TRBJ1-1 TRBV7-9 CASSWSITEAFF
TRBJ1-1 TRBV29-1 CSVEGLTRDRTNTEAFF
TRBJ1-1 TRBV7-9 CASSLFVGWEAFF
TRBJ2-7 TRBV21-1 CASSKRGGPYEQYF
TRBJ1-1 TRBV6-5 CASSPSNTEAFF
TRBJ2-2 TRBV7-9 CARPYLNTGELFF
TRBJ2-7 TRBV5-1 CASSEGQGSREQYF
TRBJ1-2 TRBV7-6 CASSLGTDDGYTF
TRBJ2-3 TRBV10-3 CAIRGTSGVTDTQYF
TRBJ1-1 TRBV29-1 CSVEQGAVTEAFF
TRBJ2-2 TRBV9 CASSVISTGELFF
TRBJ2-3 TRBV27 CASSRTGLNTDTQYF
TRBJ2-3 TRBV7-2 CASNFAGRVRSTDTQYF
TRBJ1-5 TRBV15 CATRQGAGNQPQHF
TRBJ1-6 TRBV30 CAWRDRGEESSPLHF
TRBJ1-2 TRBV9 CASSVSRAGYGYTF
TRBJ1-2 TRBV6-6 CASSPSGGGYTF
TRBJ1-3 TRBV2 CATFHVTDTGNTIYF
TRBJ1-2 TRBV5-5 CASSPERGYTF
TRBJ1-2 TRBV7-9 CASSFTTGESNGYTF
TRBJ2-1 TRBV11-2 CASSLLFNEQFF
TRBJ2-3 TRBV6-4 CASSASGSWDTQYF
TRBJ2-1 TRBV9 CASSASGGAGNEQFF
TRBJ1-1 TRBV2 CASMTPITEAFF
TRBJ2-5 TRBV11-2 CASSSGGLYQETQYF